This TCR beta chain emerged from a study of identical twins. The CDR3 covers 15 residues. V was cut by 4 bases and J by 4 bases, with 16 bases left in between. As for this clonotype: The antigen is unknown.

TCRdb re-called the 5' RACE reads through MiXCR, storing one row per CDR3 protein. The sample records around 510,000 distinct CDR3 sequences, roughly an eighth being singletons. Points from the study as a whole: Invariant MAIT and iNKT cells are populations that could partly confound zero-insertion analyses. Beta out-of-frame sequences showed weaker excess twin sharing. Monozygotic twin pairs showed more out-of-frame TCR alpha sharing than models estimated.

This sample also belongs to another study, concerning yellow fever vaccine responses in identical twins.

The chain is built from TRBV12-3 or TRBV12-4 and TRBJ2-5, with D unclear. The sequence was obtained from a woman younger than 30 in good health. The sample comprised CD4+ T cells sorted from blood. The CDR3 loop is CASSSATRSAETQYF. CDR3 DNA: TGTGCCAGCAGTTCCGCGACAAGGTCGGCAGAGACCCAGTACTTC.